The 20 T cell receptor beta chains below come from one sample, sequenced in a study of CD8 T cells in ankylosing spondylitis. TCRdb fed the 5' RACE reads into MiXCR, producing one record per CDR3 protein. The data contain a few hundred thousand distinct CDR3 sequences, around 21% of them singletons. The material sequenced was blood, either unsorted or a sorted T cell fraction (not recorded which). These receptors were obtained from a female donor with ankylosing spondylitis or in good health (not recorded which).

The chain employs TRBV10-3 and TRBJ2-2; TRBD2 matches at 8 bases. Per germline, CDR1 ENHRY and CDR2 SYGVKD. There are 17 residues in the CDR3. Unmatched junction bases numbered 13, after V lost 6 bases and J lost 4 bases. The CDR3 reads CAIRTGGPGLSTGELFF. The CDR3 nucleotides are TGTGCCATCAGGACGGGAGGGCCGGGATTGAGCACCGGGGAGCTGTTTTTT.

V and J are TRBV6-2 or TRBV6-3 and TRBJ2-7, with 11 bases that match TRBD1. CDR3 length equals 14 residues. CDR1 and CDR2 from the germline V gene are MNHEY and SVGEGT. With V trimmed by 7 bases and J by 5 bases, 7 bases remained unmatched. This chain's CDR3 is CASIGQGATHEQYF. As DNA, the CDR3 is TGTGCCAGCATCGGACAGGGGGCAACCCACGAGCAGTACTTC.

This clonotype was seen ten or more times. V usage is TRBV2 and J usage is TRBJ1-6; D call uncertain. CDR3 length equals 12 residues. Trimming stripped 7 bases from V and 14 bases from J, with 15 bases between. CDR1 and CDR2 from the germline V gene are SNHLY and FYNNEI. CDR3 sequence reads: CASNFGGQTLHF. The CDR3 region has the DNA TGTGCCAGCAACTTTGGAGGGCAAACCCTCCACTTT.

This rearrangement joins TRBV7-2 to TRBJ2-6, with a weak D call TRBD1 (6 bases). This CDR3 comprises 16 residues. Germline CDR1 is SGHTA and CDR2 is FQGNSA. Trimming took 5 bases from V and 2 from J, leaving 13 bases between them. The CDR3 DNA is TGTGCCAGCAGCGCCCAAACAGGGCCTGGGGCCAACGTCCTGACTTTC. Amino acid sequence: CASSAQTGPGANVLTF.

This chain links TRBV7-3 with TRBJ2-3, with D possibly being TRBD1 (5 bases). The length of the CDR3 is 15 residues. Germline V CDR1 and CDR2: SGHTA, FQGTGA. Trimming took off 6 bases at V and 0 bases at J, with 13 bases between the two ends. The CDR3 loop is CASRFFGASTDTQYF. CDR3 sequence (DNA): TGTGCCAGCAGATTCTTTGGGGCAAGCACAGATACGCAGTATTTT.

This clonotype was counted ten times or more. The chain combines TRBV12-3 or TRBV12-4 with TRBJ1-5; D might be TRBD1 (5 bases). Trimming cost V 4 bases and J 8 bases, with 15 bases left between them. This CDR3 spans 14 amino acids. The CDR3 DNA reads TGTGCCAGCAGTTCCCGGGTGGGGGTAGAGCCCCAGCATTTT. It specifies CASSSRVGVEPQHF.

This clonotype was seen a handful of times. As DNA, the CDR3 is TGTGCCAGCTCAGCACTTCTCTCCTACAATGAGCAGTTCTTC. It is translated as CASSALLSYNEQFF. This chain connects TRBV18 to TRBJ2-1; D unresolved. Trimming took off 5 bases at V and 0 bases at J, with 8 bases between the two ends. Germline lookup yields CDR1 KGHSH and CDR2 LQKENI. The CDR3 is 14 residues long.

The chain recombines TRBV12-3 or TRBV12-4 with TRBJ2-1; 11 nucleotides match TRBD2. The CDR3 sequence is 14 residues long. V gave up 8 bases and J gave up 5 bases; unmatched junction bases: 5. CDR3 amino acids: CASDGLAGDNEQFF. The CDR3 nucleotides are TGTGCCAGCGACGGACTAGCGGGTGACAATGAGCAGTTCTTC.

This chain links TRBV6-4 with TRBJ2-2; the match to TRBD1 covers 7 bases. The CDR3 loop spans 15 amino acids. Trimming at V came to 5 bases and at J to 2 bases, leaving 5 bases not matched to a gene. Looked up from germline, CDR1 is MRHNA and CDR2 is SNTAGT. CDR3 nucleotide sequence: TGTGCCAGCAGTATTGACAGGGTCAACACCGGGGAGCTGTTTTTT. Translated: CASSIDRVNTGELFF.

This clonotype was observed once. The V and J genes are TRBV28 and TRBJ2-1; 12 bases line up with TRBD1. J gave up 8 bases and V 5 bases, and 10 bases lay outside the gene matches. The CDR3 covers 16 residues. CDR1 is MDHEN, CDR2 SYDVKM, per germline. This CDR3 is CASSGPGTGGRHEQFF. The CDR3 nucleotides are TGTGCCAGCAGTGGGCCCGGGACAGGGGGCCGCCATGAGCAGTTCTTC.

The J gene is TRBJ2-2, the V gene TRBV5-4; 9 bases line up with TRBD2. The CDR3 is made up of 16 amino acids. Looked up from germline, CDR1 is SGHNT and CDR2 is YYREEE (reference sequence). V dropped 4 bases and J dropped 4; count of bases not matched to a gene: 8. Here the CDR3 DNA reads TGTGCCAGCAGCCCACGTAGCGGGAGCGGCACCGGGGAGCTGTTTTTT. It encodes CASSPRSGSGTGELFF.

CDR3 residues: CASSSLGPRNTEAFF. The CDR3 coding sequence is TGTGCCAGCAGCTCCCTCGGACCGAGGAACACTGAAGCTTTCTTT. V is TRBV11-2 and J is TRBJ1-1; D gene uncertain. The CDR3 runs to 15 residues. Germline CDR1 and CDR2: SGHAT and FQNNGV. V was cut by 4 bases and J by 1 base, with 13 bases left in between.

This sequence joins TRBV12-5 and TRBJ2-1; D not resolved. Germline CDR1 LGHNT, CDR2 FRNRAP. The CDR3 runs 11 residues. Trimming stripped 2 bases from V and 10 bases from J, with 6 bases between. CDR3 nucleotides: TGTGCTAGTGGTTTGTGGCTGGAGCAGTTCTTC. Protein product: CASGLWLEQFF.

This chain joins TRBV15 and TRBJ2-1, with 12 bases aligning to TRBD2. This CDR3 has 19 amino acids. The V gene end was trimmed by 0 bases and the J gene end by 2 bases; junction bases not matched to a gene: 8. Germline V gene data show CDR1 as LNHNV and CDR2 as YYDKDF (reference sequence). The CDR3 DNA sequence: TGTGCCACCAGCAGAGATCGACTAGCGGGAGTGGGGACCTACAATGAGCAGTTCTTC. Its translation: CATSRDRLAGVGTYNEQFF.

The table lists this clonotype with a few counts. The chain is built from TRBV28 and TRBJ2-7, with TRBD2 identical over 10 bases. V was pared by 0 bases and J by 1 base, with 9 bases of the junction left unmatched. CDR1 and CDR2 from the germline V gene are MDHEN and SYDVKM. The length of the CDR3 is 18 residues. The CDR3 region is CASSLWSGRASRSYEQYF. The CDR3, as DNA: TGTGCCAGCAGTTTATGGAGCGGGAGGGCCTCCCGATCCTACGAGCAGTACTTC.

The chain recombines TRBV27 with TRBJ1-6; maybe TRBD1 (6 bases). This CDR3 has 14 amino acids. Germline values: CDR1 MNHEY, CDR2 SMNVEV (reference sequence). Trimming removed 8 bases from V and 10 bases from J, with 18 bases in between. The CDR3 spells CASGPPQGTSPLHF. The CDR3 DNA is TGTGCCAGCGGTCCTCCACAGGGTACCTCACCCCTCCACTTT.

The CDR3 protein is CASSQEPGRSTGELFF. As DNA, the CDR3 is TGTGCCAGCAGCCAAGAGCCCGGGAGATCCACCGGGGAGCTGTTTTTT. This chain uses TRBV3-1 with TRBJ2-2; the D gene is possibly TRBD2 (6 bases). The CDR3 is 16 amino acids. The germline V gene has CDR1 LGHDT and CDR2 YNNKEL (reference sequence). Trimming removed 0 bases at V and 4 bases at J, with 12 bases between.

This clonotype was counted a few times. The chain combines TRBV2 with TRBJ2-5, with D possibly TRBD1 on 5 matching bases. The V gene's germline CDR1 is SNHLY and CDR2 FYNNEI. The V end was cut by 6 bases, the J end by 1 base, with 15 bases between. The CDR3 loop spans 15 amino acids. CDR3 loop: CASSQGVAPQETQYF. CDR3 DNA sequence: TGTGCCAGCAGCCAAGGGGTGGCGCCCCAAGAGACCCAGTACTTC.

This clonotype was counted many times. J is TRBJ2-1 and V is TRBV10-3; tentative D call: TRBD1 (5 bases). V was cut by 8 bases and J by 2 bases, with 7 bases left in between. CDR3 length equals 12 residues. Germline loops: CDR1 ENHRY, CDR2 SYGVKD. The CDR3 is CAILGAYNEQFF. In DNA, the CDR3 is TGTGCCATCTTAGGGGCCTACAATGAGCAGTTCTTC.

The chain links TRBV6-2 or TRBV6-3 to TRBJ2-5; 10 bases agree with TRBD2. Germline V CDR1 and CDR2: MNHEY, SVGEGT. The J segment lost 4 bases and the V segment lost 6 bases, leaving 8 bases of the junction unmatched. The CDR3 extends over 15 amino acids. The CDR3 loop is CASSSPAGGGETQYF. CDR3 coding DNA: TGTGCCAGCAGCTCACCAGCGGGAGGGGGAGAGACCCAGTACTTC.